These 22 T cell receptor beta chains came from one sample sequenced in a study of identical twins. TCRdb reprocessed the 5' RACE reads with MiXCR, giving one entry per CDR3 protein. The table lists some 760,000 distinct CDR3 sequences, roughly 18% of them singletons, with around 14% in the top ten. These same records also appear under a second study, on T cells expressing NK-cell markers.

Sequencing was carried out using PBMCs. The receptors come from a woman aged 18-29 years in good health.

The chain carries TRBV20-1 and TRBJ2-3, with TRBD2 matching over 10 bases. This CDR3 contains 14 residues. In germline, CDR1 is DFQATT, CDR2 SNEGSKA (reference sequence). The V segment lost 6 bases and the J segment 4 bases; nucleotides outside the gene matches: 7. Written as DNA, the CDR3 is TGCAGTGCGCAGCGGGAGGGCCTCGCAGATACGCAGTATTTT. Translating it yields CSAQREGLADTQYF.

This clonotype was counted at least ten times. This chain connects TRBV9 to TRBJ2-1; maybe TRBD2 (5 bases). CDR1 and CDR2 from the germline V gene are SGDLS and YYNGEE. Trimming pared 0 bases from V and 4 bases from J, leaving 14 bases between. This CDR3 spans 16 amino acids. The CDR3, as DNA: TGTGCCAGCAGCGTAGTTGGAGGAGCGGAGTACAATGAGCAGTTCTTC. Translated, it gives CASSVVGGAEYNEQFF.

This rearrangement joins TRBV9 to TRBJ2-3; tentatively, D is TRBD2 (6 bases). The germline gives CDR1 SGDLS, CDR2 YYNGEE. V shed 0 bases and J shed 0 bases, with 11 bases lying between them. The CDR3 is 16 residues long. The CDR3 coding sequence is TGTGCCAGCAGCGTAGATGCGGGGACTAGCACAGATACGCAGTATTTT. Protein sequence: CASSVDAGTSTDTQYF. Filled out from reference TRBV9 and TRBJ2-3, the complete variable domain reads DSGVTQTPKHLITATGQRVTLRCSPRSGDLSVYWYQQSLDQGLQFLIQYYNGEERAKGNILERFSAQQFPDLHSELNLSSLELGDSALYFCASSVDAGTSTDTQYFGPGTRLTVL.

Of note for this clonotype: One junction end disagrees with the germline gene, perhaps due to a read error. The rearrangement links TRBV7-9 to TRBJ2-7; no definite D call. CDR3 length: 12 amino acids. Germline V gene sequence: CDR1 SEHNR, CDR2 FQNEAQ (reference sequence). The CDR3: CASSPPSNEQYF. Written as DNA, the CDR3 is TGTGCCAGCAGCCCCCCCTCCAACGAGCAGTACTTC.

This chain connects TRBV5-5 to TRBJ2-7; 9 bases are a match to TRBD1. CDR3 length: 15 residues. J lost 2 bases, V lost 5 bases, and 8 bases had no gene match. Germline loops: CDR1 SGHKS, CDR2 YYEKEE (reference sequence). The CDR3 sequence is CASSYGQGRTYEQYF. The CDR3, as DNA: TGTGCCAGCAGTTACGGACAGGGGAGGACCTACGAGCAGTACTTC. Drawing the rest from reference TRBV5-5 and TRBJ2-7, the complete variable domain is DAGVTQSPTHLIKTRGQQVTLRCSPISGHKSVSWYQQVLGQGPQFIFQYYEKEERGRGNFPDRFSARQFPNYSSELNVNALLLGDSALYLCASSYGQGRTYEQYFGPGTRLTVT.

In this sample, this clonotype turned up a few times. This rearrangement joins TRBV20-1 to TRBJ2-5; no clear D. Germline V gene lookup returns CDR1 DFQATT and CDR2 SNEGSKA (reference sequence). With 4 bases removed from V and 1 base from J, the gap between germline ends came to 10 bases. The CDR3 runs 13 residues. CDR3 nucleotide sequence: TGCAGTGCTAAGTTAAACTCCCAAGAGACCCAGTACTTC. This sequence encodes CSAKLNSQETQYF.

The rearrangement links TRBV11-2 to TRBJ1-6; no clear D gene. V gave up 1 base and J gave up 0 bases, with 13 bases separating them. The CDR3 is made up of 18 amino acids. Looked up from germline, CDR1 is SGHAT and CDR2 is FQNNGV. The DNA for the CDR3 is TGTGCCAGCAGCTTAGTGGTGCCAGATAGCTCCTATAATTCACCCCTCCACTTT. This codes for CASSLVVPDSSYNSPLHF.

This chain uses TRBV7-2 with TRBJ2-3, with a weak D call TRBD2 (7 bases). Germline-derived CDR1 and CDR2 are SGHTA and FQGNSA. This CDR3 comprises 17 residues. Trimming left V 2 bases short and J 0 bases short, with 15 bases between. The CDR3 loop reads CASSLLGGAFSTDTQYF. The CDR3 DNA sequence: TGTGCCAGCAGCTTATTGGGGGGGGCATTCAGCACAGATACGCAGTATTTT.

The rearrangement links TRBV18 to TRBJ2-1; D is perhaps TRBD2 (6 bases). V lost 5 bases to trimming and J lost 8 bases, with 13 bases between them. The CDR3 contains 13 residues. The germline gives CDR1 KGHSH, CDR2 LQKENI. DNA for the CDR3: TGTGCCAGCTCAATTGGGACTCTCGATGAGCAGTTCTTC. Translated, it gives CASSIGTLDEQFF.

This clonotype came up a few times. This chain links TRBV29-1 with TRBJ2-3; no clear D. In germline, CDR1 is SQVTM, CDR2 ANQGSEA. The ends were cut back, 6 bases at V and 7 bases at J, with 11 bases in the middle. The CDR3 spans 11 residues. The CDR3 loop is CSVKEGYTQYF. The CDR3 DNA sequence: TGCAGCGTGAAGGAAGGGTATACGCAGTATTTT.

V gene TRBV3-1 combines with J gene TRBJ2-1; TRBD2 matches 12 bases. This CDR3 region has 18 residues. V trimming: 10 bases; J trimming: 3 bases; junction bases outside the gene matches: 16. Germline CDR1 reads LGHDT; CDR2 reads YNNKEL (reference sequence). The CDR3 here is CAIRPTSGSSRLYNEQFF. The CDR3, as DNA: TGTGCCATCAGGCCGACTAGCGGGAGTTCTCGTCTCTACAATGAGCAGTTCTTC.

The chain's CDR3 is CSARDPYRDSTNEKLFF. The CDR3 nucleotides are TGCAGTGCTAGAGATCCGTACAGGGATTCAACTAATGAAAAACTGTTTTTT. This chain joins TRBV20-1 and TRBJ1-4; weak D call: TRBD1 (6 bases). Germline-derived CDR1 and CDR2 are DFQATT and SNEGSKA (reference sequence). Deletions cut 0 bases from V and 0 bases from J, with 14 bases between. This CDR3 has 17 amino acids.

This clonotype was observed a handful of times. The chain has TRBV7-2 and TRBJ2-1; the D gene is possibly TRBD2 (6 bases). The V end lost 6 bases, the J end lost 5 bases, and 17 bases lay between the germline ends. Germline V gene data show CDR1 as SGHTA and CDR2 as FQGNSA. The CDR3 loop spans 15 amino acids. In nucleotides, the CDR3 is TGTGCCAGCAGTTACACCAGCGGAGGGAACAATGAGCAGTTCTTC. This encodes CASSYTSGGNNEQFF.

The chain couples TRBV27 to TRBJ1-1, with D hard to call. In germline, CDR1 is MNHEY, CDR2 SMNVEV (reference sequence). The CDR3 runs 16 residues. Trimming took 3 bases from V and 0 from J, leaving 14 bases between them. The DNA for the CDR3 is TGTGCCAGCAGTTTGGTCGCAACCTCCATGAACACTGAAGCTTTCTTT. Its protein product is CASSLVATSMNTEAFF.

The chain recombines TRBV6-6 with TRBJ1-1; no reliable D call. Between the trimmed V and J ends, which lost 4 bases and 9 bases, there was a span of 9 bases. There are 11 residues in the CDR3. Germline V gene data show CDR1 as MNHNY and CDR2 as SVGAGI (reference sequence). The CDR3 spells CASSLVQKAFF. The CDR3 DNA is TGTGCCAGCAGTTTAGTCCAGAAAGCTTTCTTT.

The CDR3 reads CASSFRGQYEQYF. The DNA for the CDR3 is TGTGCCAGCAGCTTCAGGGGGCAATACGAGCAGTACTTC. V and J are TRBV11-3 and TRBJ2-7, with 8 bases aligning to TRBD1. CDR3 size: 13 residues. CDR1 is SGHNT, CDR2 YENEEA, per germline. The V gene end was trimmed by 3 bases and the J gene end by 4 bases; junction bases not matched to a gene: 2. The full variable domain, with the rest looked up from reference TRBV11-3 and TRBJ2-7, is EAGVVQSPRYKIIEKKQPVAFWCNPISGHNTLYWYLQNLGQGPELLIRYENEEAVDDSQLPKDRFSAERLKGVDSTLKIQPAELGDSAVYLCASSFRGQYEQYFGPGTRLTVT.

This clonotype was observed a few times. The chain employs TRBV10-3 and TRBJ2-3, with a tentative D call TRBD2 (6 bases). Germline V gene sequence: CDR1 ENHRY, CDR2 SYGVKD. This CDR3 has 13 residues. V shed 3 bases and J shed 5 bases, with 9 bases lying between them. The CDR3 DNA follows: TGTGCCATCAGTGAAATGACTAGAGATACGCAGTATTTT. Its translation is CAISEMTRDTQYF.

The chain has TRBV27 and TRBJ2-1, with D perhaps TRBD1 (5 bases). V dropped 2 bases and J dropped 4 bases, with 12 bases sitting between them. CDR3 length: 15 residues. Germline V gives CDR1 MNHEY, CDR2 SMNVEV (reference sequence). The DNA of the CDR3 is TGTGCCAGCAGTTTAATGGGGCTAACTTACAATGAGCAGTTCTTC. Amino acids: CASSLMGLTYNEQFF.

This clonotype was picked up many times. V usage is TRBV5-6 and J usage is TRBJ2-1; TRBD2 is a possible D gene (7 bases). Between the trimmed V and J ends, which lost 0 bases and 2 bases, there was a span of 15 bases. CDR1 and CDR2 (germline): SGHDT, YYEEEE. CDR3 length: 17 amino acids. The CDR3 loop is CASSLAGGGATYNEQFF. CDR3 nucleotide sequence: TGTGCCAGCAGCTTGGCCGGCGGGGGCGCGACCTACAATGAGCAGTTCTTC.

This clonotype was seen a handful of times. V usage is TRBV7-9 and J usage is TRBJ2-7; the D gene is possibly TRBD1 (5 bases). V was cut by 1 base and J by 2 bases, with 12 bases left in between. CDR1 is SEHNR, CDR2 FQNEAQ, per germline (reference sequence). The CDR3 is made up of 15 amino acids. The CDR3 nucleotides read TGTGCCAGCAGCTTAGTCCCGGACAAACCCTACGAGCAGTACTTC. Translated, it gives CASSLVPDKPYEQYF.

This clonotype came up a few times. This chain connects TRBV6-1 to TRBJ1-2, with D hard to call. The CDR3 length is 13 residues. The germline CDR1 and CDR2 sequences are MNHNS and SASEGT. With 7 bases removed from V and 7 bases from J, the gap between germline ends came to 16 bases. The CDR3 nucleotides read TGTGCCAGCACCTTAGGATCTTTCCTTGGCTACACCTTC. It translates to CASTLGSFLGYTF.

This chain links TRBV7-8 with TRBJ2-3, with 9 bases fitting TRBD2. The CDR3 has 18 amino acids. Germline CDR1 reads SGHVS; CDR2 reads FQNEAQ. The V and J ends lost 2 bases and 8 bases, in that order; junction bases with no gene match: 17. The CDR3 loop reads CASSLRSGASGTRITQYF. The CDR3 region has the DNA TGTGCCAGCAGCTTAAGATCTGGGGCTAGCGGGACGCGCATTACGCAGTATTTT.